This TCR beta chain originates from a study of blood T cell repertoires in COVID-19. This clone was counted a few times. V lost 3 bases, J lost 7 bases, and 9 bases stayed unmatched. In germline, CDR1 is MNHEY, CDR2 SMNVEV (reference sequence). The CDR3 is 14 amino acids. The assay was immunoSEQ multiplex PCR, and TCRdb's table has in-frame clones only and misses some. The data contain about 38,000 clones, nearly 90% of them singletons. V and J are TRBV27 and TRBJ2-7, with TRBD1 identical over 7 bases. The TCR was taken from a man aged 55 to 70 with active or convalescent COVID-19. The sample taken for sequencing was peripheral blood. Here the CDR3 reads CASSFWDSNSEQYF. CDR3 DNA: TGTGCCAGCAGTTTTTGGGACAGCAACTCTGAGCAGTACTTC.